This is a list of T cell receptor beta chains from one sample in a study of regulatory T cells in long-lasting Graves disease. TCRdb reprocessed the multiplex PCR reads via MiXCR and lists one record per CDR3 protein. Of 550,000 to 650,000 distinct CDR3 sequences in the sample, about 16% were seen once. The same specimen was also included in a second study, on T cells in Graves' hyperthyroidism and ophthalmopathy.

Sequences were derived from peripheral blood mononuclear cells (PBMCs), sampled at new diagnosis, from a patient treated with antithyroid drugs. Receptors originate from a man aged 18 to 29 with Graves disease. Both conserved end residues are trimmed from each CDR3.

v_gene	len	j_gene	CDR3aa
TRBV25-1	18	TRBJ2-3	ASSDTLGGTEYGPAGSQY
TRBV19	15	TRBJ2-2	ASSIRRGLTNTGELF
TRBV5-1	14	TRBJ1-4	ASSLGQGAANEKLF
TRBV20-1	10	TRBJ1-4	SAEGAAEKLF
TRBV12-3/TRBV12-4	12	TRBJ2-2	ASSLQGATGELF
TRBV7-9	14	TRBJ2-1	ASSLGRLALYNEQF
TRBV20-1	8	TRBJ1-2	SARGHGYT
TRBV12-3/TRBV12-4	12	TRBJ2-7	ASSRGQGVYEQY
TRBV5-1	14	TRBJ1-1	ASSLSAGGTGTEAF
TRBV6-1	12	TRBJ1-1	ASLLQGGETEAF
TRBV10-3	11	TRBJ2-2	AITTANTGELF
TRBV9	15	TRBJ2-1	ASSTRTSGLSYNEQF
TRBV5-4	12	TRBJ2-1	ASSLGTGINEQF
TRBV28	13	TRBJ2-1	ASSQPGQGADEQF
TRBV6-2/TRBV6-3	13	TRBJ1-6	ASSEARAGVSPLH
TRBV6-2/TRBV6-3	13	TRBJ1-1	ASKTSTGVDTEAF
TRBV6-1	13	TRBJ2-7	ASSRTGAYLYEQY
TRBV6-5	14	TRBJ2-1	ASRGRSAGVGNEQF
TRBV27	12	TRBJ2-1	ASRQGGPYNEQF